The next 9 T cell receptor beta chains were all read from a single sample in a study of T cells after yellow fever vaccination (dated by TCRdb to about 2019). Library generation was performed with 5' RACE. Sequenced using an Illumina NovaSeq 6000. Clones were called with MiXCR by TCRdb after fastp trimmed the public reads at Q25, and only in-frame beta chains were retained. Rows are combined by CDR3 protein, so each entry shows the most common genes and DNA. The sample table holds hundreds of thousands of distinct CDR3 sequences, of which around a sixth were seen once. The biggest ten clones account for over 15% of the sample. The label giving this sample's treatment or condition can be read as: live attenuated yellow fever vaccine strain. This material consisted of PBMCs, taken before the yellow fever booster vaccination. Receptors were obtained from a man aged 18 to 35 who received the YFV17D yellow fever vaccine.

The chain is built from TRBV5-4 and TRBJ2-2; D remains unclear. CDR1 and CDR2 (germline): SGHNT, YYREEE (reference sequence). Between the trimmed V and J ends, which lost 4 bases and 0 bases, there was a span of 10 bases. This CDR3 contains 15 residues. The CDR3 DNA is TGTGCCAGCAGCACAAGCACAGCGAACACCGGGGAGCTGTTTTTT. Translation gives CASSTSTANTGELFF.

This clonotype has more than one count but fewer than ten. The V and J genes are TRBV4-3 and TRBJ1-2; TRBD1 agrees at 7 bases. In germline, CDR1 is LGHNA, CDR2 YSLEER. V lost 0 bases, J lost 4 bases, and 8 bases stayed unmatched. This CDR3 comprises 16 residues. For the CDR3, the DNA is TGCGCCAGCAGCCAAGAGGCGAGGGGGCTGGGCTATGGCTACACCTTC. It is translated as CASSQEARGLGYGYTF.

Here the CDR3 DNA reads TGCAGCGTTGAAGATGGGCAGTTCAACTATGGCTACACCTTC. This sequence encodes CSVEDGQFNYGYTF. This chain uses TRBV29-1 with TRBJ1-2, with D hard to call. This CDR3 spans 14 amino acids. From germline, CDR1 is SQVTM and CDR2 ANQGSEA. The V and J ends lost 0 bases and 2 bases respectively, with 10 bases between them.

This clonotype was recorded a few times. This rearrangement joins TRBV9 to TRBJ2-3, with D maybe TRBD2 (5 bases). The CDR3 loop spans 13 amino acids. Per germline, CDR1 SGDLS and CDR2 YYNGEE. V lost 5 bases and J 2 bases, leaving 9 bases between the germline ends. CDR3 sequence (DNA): TGTGCCAGCAGAAGGACTGTCACAGATACGCAGTATTTT. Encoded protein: CASRRTVTDTQYF.

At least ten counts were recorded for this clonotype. CDR3 nucleotide sequence: TGTGCCAGCTCACCGCCGGGGGCAAAAACTGAAGCTTTCTTT. It specifies CASSPPGAKTEAFF. V is TRBV18 and J is TRBJ1-1; D possibly corresponds to TRBD1 (6 bases). This CDR3 contains 14 residues. Trimming removed 3 bases at V and 5 bases at J, with 13 bases between. Germline-derived CDR1 and CDR2 are KGHSH and LQKENI.

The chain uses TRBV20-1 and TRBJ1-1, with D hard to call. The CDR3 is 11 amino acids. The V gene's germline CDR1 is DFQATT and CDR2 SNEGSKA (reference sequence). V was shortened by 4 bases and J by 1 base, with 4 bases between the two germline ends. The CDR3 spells CSANKNTEAFF. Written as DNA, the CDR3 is TGCAGTGCTAACAAGAACACTGAAGCTTTCTTT.

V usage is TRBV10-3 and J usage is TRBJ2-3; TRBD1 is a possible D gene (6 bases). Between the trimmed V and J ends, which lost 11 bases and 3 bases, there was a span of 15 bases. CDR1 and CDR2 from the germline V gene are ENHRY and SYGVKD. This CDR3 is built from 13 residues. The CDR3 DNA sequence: TGTGCCGCCTCAGGGGAGTCGACAGATACGCAGTATTTT. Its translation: CAASGESTDTQYF.

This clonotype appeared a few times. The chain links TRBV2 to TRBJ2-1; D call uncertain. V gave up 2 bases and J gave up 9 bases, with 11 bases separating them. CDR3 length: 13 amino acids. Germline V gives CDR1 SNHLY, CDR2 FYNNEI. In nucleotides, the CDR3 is TGTGCCAGCAGTGAACTCCCCAGCGCTGAGCAGTTCTTC. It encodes CASSELPSAEQFF.

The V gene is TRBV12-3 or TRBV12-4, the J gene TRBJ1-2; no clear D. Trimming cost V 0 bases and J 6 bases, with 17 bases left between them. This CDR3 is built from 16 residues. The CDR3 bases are TGTGCCAGCAGTTTAGCGCGAGGACTCCCGAGGAATGGCTACACCTTC. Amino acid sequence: CASSLARGLPRNGYTF.